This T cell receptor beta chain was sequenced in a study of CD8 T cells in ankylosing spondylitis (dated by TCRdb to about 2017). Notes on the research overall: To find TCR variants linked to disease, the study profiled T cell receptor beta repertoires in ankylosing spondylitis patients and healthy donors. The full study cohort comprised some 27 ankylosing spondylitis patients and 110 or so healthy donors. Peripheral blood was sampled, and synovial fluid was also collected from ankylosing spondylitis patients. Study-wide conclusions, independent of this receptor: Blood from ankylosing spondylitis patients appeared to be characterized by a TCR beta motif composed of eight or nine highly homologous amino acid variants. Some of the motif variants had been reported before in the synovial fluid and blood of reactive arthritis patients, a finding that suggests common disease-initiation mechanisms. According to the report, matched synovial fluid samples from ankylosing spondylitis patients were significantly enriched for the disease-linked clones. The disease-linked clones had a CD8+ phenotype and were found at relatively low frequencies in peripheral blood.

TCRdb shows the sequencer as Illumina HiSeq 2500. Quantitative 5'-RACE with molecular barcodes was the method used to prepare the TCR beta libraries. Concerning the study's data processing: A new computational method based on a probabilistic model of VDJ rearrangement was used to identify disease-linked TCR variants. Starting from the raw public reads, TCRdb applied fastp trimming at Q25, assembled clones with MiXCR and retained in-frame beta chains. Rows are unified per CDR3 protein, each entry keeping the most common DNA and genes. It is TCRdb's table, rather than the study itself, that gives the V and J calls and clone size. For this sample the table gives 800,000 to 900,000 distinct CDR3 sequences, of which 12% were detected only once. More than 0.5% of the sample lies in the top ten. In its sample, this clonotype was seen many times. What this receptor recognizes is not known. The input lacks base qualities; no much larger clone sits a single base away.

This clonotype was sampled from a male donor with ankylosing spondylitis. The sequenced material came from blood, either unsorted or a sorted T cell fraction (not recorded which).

The DNA sequence is given as TGCAGTGCTACGCCCTATAGGGGGCGGGATGGGGGCACAGATACGCAGTATTTT. Its protein product is CSATPYRGRDGGTDTQYF. The rearranged segments are TRBV20-1 and TRBJ2-3; the D gene is possibly TRBD1, with 7 bases matching. V drops 4 bases and J drops 1 base, leaving 24 bases in between. CDR3 length: 18 amino acids, cysteine to phenylalanine. The entry retains the CDR3 DNA only, 54 bases that are in frame from base 1. The germline V gene encodes CDR1 DFQATT and CDR2 SNEGSKA (reference sequence).